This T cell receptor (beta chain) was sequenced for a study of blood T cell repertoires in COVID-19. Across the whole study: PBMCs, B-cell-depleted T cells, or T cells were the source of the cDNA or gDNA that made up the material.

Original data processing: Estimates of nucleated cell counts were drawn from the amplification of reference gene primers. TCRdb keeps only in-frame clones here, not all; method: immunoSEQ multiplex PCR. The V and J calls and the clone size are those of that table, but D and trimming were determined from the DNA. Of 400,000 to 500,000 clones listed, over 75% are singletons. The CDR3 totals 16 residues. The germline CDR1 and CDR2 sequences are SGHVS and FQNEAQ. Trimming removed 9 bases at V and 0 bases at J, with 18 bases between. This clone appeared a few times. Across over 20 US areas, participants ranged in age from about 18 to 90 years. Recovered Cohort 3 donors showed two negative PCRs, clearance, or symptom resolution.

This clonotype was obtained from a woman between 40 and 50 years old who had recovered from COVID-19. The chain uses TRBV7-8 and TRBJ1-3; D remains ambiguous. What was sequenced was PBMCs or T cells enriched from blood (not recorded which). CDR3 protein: CASGPQTPFSGNTIYF. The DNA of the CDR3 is TGTGCCAGTGGGCCCCAAACCCCCTTCTCTGGAAACACCATATATTTT.